The 23 T cell receptor beta chains given below trace back to one sample, sequenced in a study of T-cell memory formation after mild COVID-19. TCRdb recomputed calls from the 5' RACE reads with MiXCR, one row per CDR3 protein. The table includes hundreds of thousands of distinct CDR3 sequences, roughly 20% detected once. The sequencing input was PBMCs or a T cell subset sorted from them (not recorded which). The origin of the receptors is an adult woman who had mild COVID-19 (a few samples of this study predate the infection). Cell type and time point are not known.

This clonotype is a singleton in its sample. The V and J genes are TRBV3-1 and TRBJ2-4; a weak D match, TRBD2 (6 bases). Germline CDR1 and CDR2: LGHDT and YNNKEL (reference sequence). Trimming shortened V by 3 bases and J by 0 bases, and 12 bases separated the two germline ends. The CDR3 loop spans 16 amino acids. This CDR3 is CASSQGGPLAKNIQYF. CDR3 DNA sequence: TGTGCCAGCAGCCAGGGAGGACCCCTAGCCAAAAACATTCAGTACTTC.

This clonotype has just a few counts. The chain is built from TRBV5-1 and TRBJ2-5; D gene uncertain. There are 14 residues in the CDR3. V lost 2 bases and J 5 bases, leaving 13 bases between the germline ends. Germline CDR1 SGHRS, CDR2 YFSETQ. The DNA of the CDR3 is TGCGCCAGCAGCTTTGAAATCCTGGGGGAGACCCAGTACTTC. Translating gives CASSFEILGETQYF.

This clonotype has only a few counts. The chain recombines TRBV23-1 with TRBJ2-1; D gene ambiguous. TRBV23-1 is an ORF, and what it does is uncertain. The CDR3 runs to 20 residues. V was pared by 0 bases and J by 2 bases, with 23 bases between. Written as DNA, the CDR3 is TGCGCCAGCAGTCAATCGAACCATCGGAGACACCACGATACCTACAATGAGCAGTTCTTC. This encodes CASSQSNHRRHHDTYNEQFF.

This clonotype was seen only a few times. The chain is built from TRBV20-1 and TRBJ2-7; a weak D match, TRBD1 (5 bases). Germline-derived CDR1 and CDR2 are DFQATT and SNEGSKA (reference sequence). The CDR3 consists of 14 residues. Trimming left V 0 bases short and J 3 bases short, with 12 bases between. CDR3 region: CSARDGRQIYEQYF. CDR3 nucleotide sequence: TGCAGTGCTAGAGATGGCCGACAGATCTACGAGCAGTACTTC.

This clonotype has just a few counts. V gene TRBV7-8 combines with J gene TRBJ2-6, with D unclear. V lost 2 bases and J 0 bases, leaving 11 bases between the germline ends. CDR1 is SGHVS, CDR2 FQNEAQ, per germline. CDR3 length: 17 amino acids. The DNA for the CDR3 is TGTGCCAGCAGCTTACTGAGCGCTAGCTCTGGGGCCAACGTCCTGACTTTC. It codes for CASSLLSASSGANVLTF.

The chain has TRBV29-1 and TRBJ1-1, with D uncertain. With 0 bases removed from V and 0 bases from J, the gap between germline ends came to 11 bases. From germline, CDR1 is SQVTM and CDR2 ANQGSEA. This CDR3 has 15 residues. DNA of the CDR3: TGCAGCGTTGAAGATGGCGAGATAATGAACACTGAAGCTTTCTTT. Amino acids: CSVEDGEIMNTEAFF.

This clonotype was found a few times. The rearrangement uses TRBV6-5 and TRBJ2-1, with D uncertain. Germline V CDR1 and CDR2: MNHEY, SVGAGI. This CDR3 spans 15 amino acids. V shed 5 bases and J shed 2 bases, with 13 bases lying between them. The CDR3 loop reads CASSQDKGTYNEQFF. CDR3 DNA sequence: TGTGCCAGCAGTCAAGACAAGGGAACCTACAATGAGCAGTTCTTC.

The gene calls are TRBV4-3 and TRBJ2-7, with 11 bases fitting TRBD2. The V and J ends lost 1 base and 5 bases, in that order; junction bases with no gene match: 4. This CDR3 is 15 amino acids long. Germline V gives CDR1 LGHNA, CDR2 YSLEER. CDR3 region: CASSQGTSGFDEQYF. In DNA, the CDR3 is TGCGCCAGCAGCCAAGGGACTAGCGGGTTCGACGAGCAGTACTTC.

This clonotype was detected a few times. The chain links TRBV15 to TRBJ2-2, with a possible D match to TRBD1 (5 bases). Germline V gene data show CDR1 as LNHNV and CDR2 as YYDKDF (reference sequence). V lost 3 bases and J lost 3, with 14 bases in between. CDR3 size: 16 residues. The CDR3 here is CATSSVQGGDTGELFF. CDR3 DNA sequence: TGTGCCACCAGCAGCGTCCAGGGTGGCGACACCGGGGAGCTGTTTTTT.

This clonotype was counted only a few times. The rearrangement links TRBV12-3 or TRBV12-4 to TRBJ2-1; a weak D match, TRBD2 (7 bases). The CDR3 is 15 amino acids. Trimming removed 2 bases at V and 12 bases at J, with 20 bases between. The chain's CDR3 is CASSLRASGQQGQFF. The CDR3 bases are TGTGCCAGCAGTTTAAGGGCTAGCGGCCAACAGGGGCAGTTCTTC.

This chain uses TRBV7-2 with TRBJ2-5; 8 bases are a match to TRBD2. The V gene end was trimmed by 5 bases and the J gene end by 4 bases; junction bases not matched to a gene: 9. This CDR3 comprises 15 residues. Germline assignment: CDR1 SGHTA and CDR2 FQGNSA. The CDR3 here is CASSGYSGIRETQYF. CDR3 coding DNA: TGTGCCAGCAGCGGATATAGCGGGATTCGAGAGACCCAGTACTTC.

The V call is TRBV7-8, the J call TRBJ1-4; D possibly corresponds to TRBD1 (6 bases). Trimming left V 4 bases short and J 7 bases short, with 13 bases between. The germline V gene has CDR1 SGHVS and CDR2 FQNEAQ. The CDR3 totals 14 residues. The CDR3 protein is CASSSKLRGEKLFF. The CDR3 DNA reads as TGTGCCAGCAGCTCGAAACTCAGGGGTGAAAAACTGTTTTTT.

This chain joins TRBV5-1 and TRBJ2-7, with TRBD2 identical over 11 bases. CDR1 and CDR2 from the germline V gene are SGHRS and YFSETQ. The CDR3 is 15 amino acids. J was trimmed by 0 bases and V by 6 bases; bases with no gene match: 5. The CDR3 DNA is TGCGCCAGCAACCCGGGACTAGCGGTCTCCTACGAGCAGTACTTC. It encodes CASNPGLAVSYEQYF.

This clonotype was recorded many times. This rearrangement joins TRBV5-5 to TRBJ2-3, with 8 bases that match TRBD2. Germline CDR1 SGHKS, CDR2 YYEKEE (reference sequence). The CDR3 spans 16 residues. V shed 4 bases and J 0 bases; nucleotides not matched to a gene: 7. In DNA, the CDR3 is TGTGCCAGCAGCCCTGGTAGCGGGGAGAGCACAGATACGCAGTATTTT. It codes for CASSPGSGESTDTQYF.

The V and J genes are TRBV2 and TRBJ2-5; possibly TRBD2 for D (5 bases). CDR1 SNHLY and CDR2 FYNNEI come from the germline V gene. The CDR3 runs 10 residues. CDR3 sequence: CGSGQETQYF. The CDR3 nucleotides are TGTGGCTCGGGACAAGAGACCCAGTACTTC.

This clonotype has only a few counts. The chain uses TRBV5-1 and TRBJ2-1; D perhaps matches TRBD1 (6 bases). The CDR3 spans 15 residues. V was clipped by 3 bases and J by 5 bases, with 15 bases between them. The germline V gene has CDR1 SGHRS and CDR2 YFSETQ. CDR3 nucleotides: TGCGCCAGCAGCTGGTATCACCGGGACAACAATGAGCAGTTCTTC. As protein: CASSWYHRDNNEQFF.

This clonotype was recorded a few times. V is TRBV7-4 and J is TRBJ1-1; D not certain. In germline, CDR1 is SGHVT, CDR2 SQSDAQ. The V gene lost 5 bases and the J gene lost 0 bases, with 13 bases spanning the gap. The CDR3 totals 15 residues. The DNA for the CDR3 is TGTGCCAGCAGCCTAACGGGGTTCATGAACACTGAAGCTTTCTTT. Its translation: CASSLTGFMNTEAFF. The full variable domain, completed using reference TRBV7-4 and TRBJ1-1, is GAGVSQSPRYKVAKRGRDVALRCDSISGHVTLYWYRQTLGQGSEVLTYSQSDAQRDKSGRPSGRFSAERPERSVSTLKIQRTEQGDSAVYLCASSLTGFMNTEAFFGQGTRLTVV.

The chain uses TRBV20-1 and TRBJ2-3, with unresolved D. The V gene's germline CDR1 is DFQATT and CDR2 SNEGSKA (reference sequence). This CDR3 comprises 11 residues. Trimming shortened V by 4 bases and J by 2 bases, and 4 bases separated the two germline ends. The CDR3 sequence: CSATATDTQYF. The CDR3 nucleotides read TGCAGTGCTACTGCCACAGATACGCAGTATTTT.

This clonotype was seen a few times. As DNA, the CDR3 is TGTGCCAGCAGCCAAGATGGAGTAGGGGCCAACGTCCTGACTTTC. Translated, it gives CASSQDGVGANVLTF. The chain carries TRBV4-2 and TRBJ2-6, with unresolved D. Looked up from germline, CDR1 is LGHNA and CDR2 is YNFKEQ. CDR3 length equals 15 residues. Trimming left V 0 bases short and J 4 bases short, with 7 bases between.

The V gene is TRBV18, the J gene TRBJ1-5; D may be TRBD1 (5 bases). Germline values: CDR1 KGHSH, CDR2 LQKENI. V was pared by 4 bases and J by 6 bases, with 19 bases between. The CDR3 covers 16 residues. CDR3 nucleotide sequence: TGTGCCAGCTCACGTTCCGGGACCCCATCGTCTCAGCCCCAGCATTTT. It encodes CASSRSGTPSSQPQHF.

This clonotype occurred a few times. The V and J genes are TRBV27 and TRBJ1-5; D perhaps matches TRBD1 (6 bases). Trimming removed 0 bases from V and 6 bases from J, with 9 bases in between. Germline CDR1 MNHEY, CDR2 SMNVEV (reference sequence). The CDR3 has 14 amino acids. CDR3 loop: CASSLSGGAQPQHF. The DNA of the CDR3 is TGTGCCAGCAGTTTATCAGGGGGGGCTCAGCCCCAGCATTTT.

The V and J genes are TRBV7-9 and TRBJ2-1, with 7 bases aligning to TRBD1. Germline loops: CDR1 SEHNR, CDR2 FQNEAQ (reference sequence). The CDR3 totals 16 residues. V was pared by 4 bases and J by 4 bases, with 10 bases of the junction left unmatched. In DNA form, the CDR3 reads TGTGCCAGCAGCTCCCAACGAGGGGACAGATACAATGAGCAGTTCTTC. Amino acids: CASSSQRGDRYNEQFF.

This clonotype was seen more than once but under ten times. CDR3 nucleotides: TGTGCCAGCAGGGCAGGGGGGGGAAGCTCAAATGAGCAGTTCTTC. This codes for CASRAGGGSSNEQFF. This chain connects TRBV5-5 to TRBJ2-1; D tentatively reads TRBD1 or TRBD2 (7 bases each). V was pared by 5 bases and J by 7 bases, with 19 bases between. This CDR3 has 15 residues. The germline CDR1 and CDR2 sequences are SGHKS and YYEKEE (reference sequence).